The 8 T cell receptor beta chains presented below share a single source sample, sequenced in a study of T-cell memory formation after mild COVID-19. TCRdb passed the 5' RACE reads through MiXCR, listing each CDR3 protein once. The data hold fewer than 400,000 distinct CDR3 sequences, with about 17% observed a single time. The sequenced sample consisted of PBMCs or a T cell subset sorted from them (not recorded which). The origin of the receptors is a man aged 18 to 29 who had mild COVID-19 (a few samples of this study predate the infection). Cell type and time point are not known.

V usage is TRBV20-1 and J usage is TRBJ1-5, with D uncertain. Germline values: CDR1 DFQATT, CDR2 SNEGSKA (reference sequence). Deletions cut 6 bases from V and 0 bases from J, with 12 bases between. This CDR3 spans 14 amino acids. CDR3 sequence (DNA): TGCAGTGCGACTTCACGGTATAGCAATCAGCCCCAGCATTTT. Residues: CSATSRYSNQPQHF.

This chain's CDR3 is CASSSQGGSTDTQYF. The DNA of the CDR3 is TGTGCCAGCAGTAGTCAGGGGGGGAGCACAGATACGCAGTATTTT. The chain uses TRBV2 and TRBJ2-3; D is tentatively TRBD1 or TRBD2 (7 bases each). The ends were cut back, 5 bases at V and 0 bases at J, with 12 bases in the middle. This CDR3 is 15 amino acids long. CDR1 and CDR2 from the germline V gene are SNHLY and FYNNEI. Complete variable domain (other parts from reference TRBV2 and TRBJ2-3): EPEVTQTPSHQVTQMGQEVILRCVPISNHLYFYWYRQILGQKVEFLVSFYNNEISEKSEIFDDQFSVERPDGSNFTLKIRSTKLEDSAMYFCASSSQGGSTDTQYFGPGTRLTVL.

CDR3 sequence: CASSSTSEEYNEQFF. For the CDR3, the DNA is TGTGCCAGCAGCTCGACTAGCGAGGAATACAATGAGCAGTTCTTC. V is TRBV5-4 and J is TRBJ2-1; 8 nucleotides line up with TRBD2. The germline CDR1 and CDR2 sequences are SGHNT and YYREEE (reference sequence). V lost 3 bases and J lost 4; bases outside the gene matches: 6. CDR3 length equals 15 residues.

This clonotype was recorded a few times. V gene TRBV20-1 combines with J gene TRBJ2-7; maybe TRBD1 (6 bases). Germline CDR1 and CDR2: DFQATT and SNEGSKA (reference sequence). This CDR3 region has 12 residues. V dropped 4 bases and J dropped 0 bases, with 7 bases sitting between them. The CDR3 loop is CSANRVSYEQYV. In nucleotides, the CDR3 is TGCAGTGCTAACAGGGTCTCCTACGAGCAGTACGTC.

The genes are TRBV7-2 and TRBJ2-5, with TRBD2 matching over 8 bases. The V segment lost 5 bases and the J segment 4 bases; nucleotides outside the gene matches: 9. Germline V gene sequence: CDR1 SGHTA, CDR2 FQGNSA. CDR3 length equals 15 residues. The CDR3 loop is CASSPARGETETQYF. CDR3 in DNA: TGTGCCAGCAGCCCGGCGCGGGGGGAAACAGAGACCCAGTACTTC.

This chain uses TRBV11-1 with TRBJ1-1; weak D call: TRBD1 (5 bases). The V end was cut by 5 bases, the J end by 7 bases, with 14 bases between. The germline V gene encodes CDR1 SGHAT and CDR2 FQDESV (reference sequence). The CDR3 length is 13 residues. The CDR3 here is CASSPNWQGEAFF. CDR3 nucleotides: TGTGCCAGCAGCCCTAACTGGCAGGGTGAAGCTTTCTTT.

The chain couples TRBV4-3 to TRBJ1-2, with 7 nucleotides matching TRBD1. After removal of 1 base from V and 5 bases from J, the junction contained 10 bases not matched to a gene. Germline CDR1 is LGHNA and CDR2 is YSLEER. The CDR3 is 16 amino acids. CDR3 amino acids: CASSQGHGTVYYGYTF. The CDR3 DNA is TGCGCCAGCAGCCAAGGCCACGGGACAGTCTATTATGGCTACACCTTC.

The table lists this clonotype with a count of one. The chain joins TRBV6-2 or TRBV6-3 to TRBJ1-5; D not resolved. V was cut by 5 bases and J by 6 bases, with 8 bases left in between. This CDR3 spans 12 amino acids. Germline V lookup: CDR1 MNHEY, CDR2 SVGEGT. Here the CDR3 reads CASSERTQPQHF. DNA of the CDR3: TGTGCCAGCAGTGAGCGGACTCAGCCCCAGCATTTT.